The clone carrying this TCR beta chain turned up a few times. The CDR3 is 13 amino acids. Trimming pared 6 bases from V and 2 bases from J, leaving 7 bases between. Germline V gene lookup returns CDR1 SNHLY and CDR2 FYNNEI. PCR was performed using 60 Vbeta and 13 Jbeta primers. Profiling relied on immunoSEQ multiplex PCR, and the TCRdb table lists in-frame clones only, not all of them. The sample lists 130,000 or so clones; about 80% were seen once. These data come from a study of cytomegalovirus exposure and HLA in healthy donors. The TCR comes from a man aged 25-40 years in good health and CMV-seronegative. This chain links TRBV2 with TRBJ2-2, with D possibly matching TRBD2 (6 bases). Sequencing input: PBMCs. The CDR3 sequence: CASRGGNTGELFF. The CDR3 DNA sequence: TGTGCCAGCAGGGGAGGTAACACCGGGGAGCTGTTTTTT.